The 4 T cell receptor beta chains reported below all come from one sample, sequenced in a study of Graves' ophthalmopathy and Graves' hyperthyroidism. Amplification from RNA transcripts yielded the TCR beta CDR3 regions. An opening RT-PCR round employed HTBI primers and preceded a second-round multiplex PCR. TCRdb called the multiplex PCR reads again in MiXCR, with one record for every CDR3 protein. The table records some 400,000 distinct CDR3 sequences, approximately 20% of them present only once. Material: peripheral blood. All receptors derive from a woman between 18 and 29 years old with Graves' ophthalmopathy.

J is TRBJ2-7 and V is TRBV14, with D tentatively TRBD2 (6 bases). From germline, CDR1 is SGHDN and CDR2 FVKESK. V was cut by 4 bases and J by 4 bases, with 11 bases left in between. The length of the CDR3 is 13 residues. The CDR3 region is CASSPRREYEQYF. Here the CDR3 DNA reads TGTGCCAGCAGCCCCCGGAGGGAGTACGAGCAGTACTTC.

This clonotype was observed at least ten times. The conserved final phenylalanine or tryptophan is absent from the CDR3, which likely points to a read error. The chain employs TRBV11-3 and TRBJ1-3; TRBD1 agrees at 10 bases. Looked up from germline, CDR1 is SGHNT and CDR2 is YENEEA. The CDR3 sequence is 17 residues long. With V trimmed by 1 base and J by 0 bases, 3 bases remained unmatched. The CDR3 nucleotides are TGTGCCAGCAGCTTAGGGGACAGGGGAGGCTCTGGAAACACCATATATTCT. Translation gives CASSLGDRGGSGNTIYS.

This clonotype has ten or more counts. The chain couples TRBV6-5 to TRBJ1-1; D gene ambiguous. The CDR3 extends over 13 amino acids. CDR1 and CDR2 (germline): MNHEY, SVGAGI. V was cut by 6 bases and J by 0 bases, with 8 bases left in between. CDR3 region: CASRLTLNTEAFF. The CDR3, as DNA: TGTGCCAGCAGGCTGACACTGAACACTGAAGCTTTCTTT.

The sample holds many counts of this clonotype. J is TRBJ2-7 and V is TRBV27; 9 bases match TRBD2. The germline gives CDR1 MNHEY, CDR2 SMNVEV (reference sequence). Unmatched junction bases numbered 9, after V lost 2 bases and J lost 4 bases. The CDR3 has 16 residues. The CDR3 reads CASSLGGGAYPYEQYF. CDR3 DNA sequence: TGTGCCAGCAGTTTAGGCGGGGGGGCATATCCTTACGAGCAGTACTTC.